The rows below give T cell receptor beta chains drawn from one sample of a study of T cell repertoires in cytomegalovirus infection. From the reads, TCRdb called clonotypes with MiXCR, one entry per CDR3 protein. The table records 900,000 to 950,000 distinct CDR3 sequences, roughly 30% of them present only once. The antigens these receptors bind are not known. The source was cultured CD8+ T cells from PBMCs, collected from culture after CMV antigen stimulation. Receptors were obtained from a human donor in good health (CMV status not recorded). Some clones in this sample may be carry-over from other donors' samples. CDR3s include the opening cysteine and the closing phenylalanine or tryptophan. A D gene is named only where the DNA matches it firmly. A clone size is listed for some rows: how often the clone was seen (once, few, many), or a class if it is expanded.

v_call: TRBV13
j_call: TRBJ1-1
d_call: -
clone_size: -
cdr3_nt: TGTGCCAGCAGCTTAGTTACGACTACGAACACTGAAGCTTTCTTT
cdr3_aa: CASSLVTTTNTEAFF

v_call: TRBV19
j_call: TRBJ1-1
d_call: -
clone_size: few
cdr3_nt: TGTGCCAGTAGGGATAGGGCAGGGCCCTCTGATAACACTGAAGCTTTCTTT
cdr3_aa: CASRDRAGPSDNTEAFF

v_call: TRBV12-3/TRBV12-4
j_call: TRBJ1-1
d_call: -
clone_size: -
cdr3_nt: TGTGCCAGCAGTTTTAGGTCAATTGACACTGAAGCTTTCTTT
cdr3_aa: CASSFRSIDTEAFF

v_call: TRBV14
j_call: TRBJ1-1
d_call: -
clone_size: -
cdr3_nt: TGTGCCAGCAGCCAAGAGGTGCTGGGGGTCACTGAAGCTTTCTTT
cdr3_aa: CASSQEVLGVTEAFF

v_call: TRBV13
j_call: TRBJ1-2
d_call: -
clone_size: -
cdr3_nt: TGTGCCAGCAGTTCAAGGGGAGCCAACTATGGCTACACCTTC
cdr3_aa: CASSSRGANYGYTF

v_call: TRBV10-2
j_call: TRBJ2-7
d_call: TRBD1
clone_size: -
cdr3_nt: TGCGCCAGCAGGGACAGGGGAAACGAGCAGTACTTC
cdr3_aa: CASRDRGNEQYF

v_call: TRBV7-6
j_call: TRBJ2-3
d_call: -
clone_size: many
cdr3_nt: TGTGCCAGCAGCTTATGGTACACAGATACGCAGTATTTT
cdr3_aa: CASSLWYTDTQYF

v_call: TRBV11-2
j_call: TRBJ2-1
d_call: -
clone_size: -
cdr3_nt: TGTGCCAGCAGCTTAACATGGGGGGAAAGGAATGAGCAGTTCTTC
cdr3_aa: CASSLTWGERNEQFF

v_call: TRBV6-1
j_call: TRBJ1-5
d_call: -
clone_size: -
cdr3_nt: TGTGCCAGCAGTTATTATTTAGGGGGCAATCAGCCCCAGCATTTT
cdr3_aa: CASSYYLGGNQPQHF

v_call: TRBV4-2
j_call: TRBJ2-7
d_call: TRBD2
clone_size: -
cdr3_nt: TGTGCCAGCAGCCATCGGGGGGGCCAATACGAGCAGTACTTC
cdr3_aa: CASSHRGGQYEQYF

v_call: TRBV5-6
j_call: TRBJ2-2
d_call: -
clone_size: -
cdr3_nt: TGTGCCAGCAGCTTGACCCAACGACCCGGGGAGCTGTTTTTT
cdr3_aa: CASSLTQRPGELFF

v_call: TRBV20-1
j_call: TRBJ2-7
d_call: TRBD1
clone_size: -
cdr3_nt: TGCAGTGCTAGACCGACCGGGACAGGGACCTACGAGCAGTACTTC
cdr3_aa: CSARPTGTGTYEQYF

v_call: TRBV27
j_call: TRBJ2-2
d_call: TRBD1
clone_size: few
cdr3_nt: TGTGCCAGCAGACGACAGGGTAGCACCGGGGAGCTGTTTTTT
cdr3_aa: CASRRQGSTGELFF

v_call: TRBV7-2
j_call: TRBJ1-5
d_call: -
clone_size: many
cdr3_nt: TGTGCCAGCAGCTTAGTGGAAGGGACCGTAGGTCAGCCCCAGCATTTT
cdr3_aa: CASSLVEGTVGQPQHF

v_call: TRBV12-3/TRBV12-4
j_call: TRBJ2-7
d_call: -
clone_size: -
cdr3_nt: TGTGCCAGCAGTTTAGTAGGGATACACGAGCAGTACTTC
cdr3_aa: CASSLVGIHEQYF

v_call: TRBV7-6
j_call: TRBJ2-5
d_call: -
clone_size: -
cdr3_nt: TGTGCCAGCAGCCGTGATAGCGAGCCGCAAGAGACCCAGTACTTC
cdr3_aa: CASSRDSEPQETQYF

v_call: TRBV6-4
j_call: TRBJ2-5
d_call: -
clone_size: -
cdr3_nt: TGTGCCAGCAGTGATTCCCTCCCGACTATGTGGGGGCGCGACGGAGAGACCCAGTACTTC
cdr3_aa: CASSDSLPTMWGRDGETQYF

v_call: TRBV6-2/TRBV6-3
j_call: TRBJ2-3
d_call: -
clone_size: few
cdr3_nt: TGTGCCAGCAGTTACAGGGCGGGGCTAAGGGATACGCAGTATTTT
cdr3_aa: CASSYRAGLRDTQYF

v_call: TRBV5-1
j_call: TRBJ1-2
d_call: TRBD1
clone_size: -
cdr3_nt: TGCGCCAGCAGCTTGGATTCGAGTCCCGGGACAGGGCCTAAGGGCTACACCTTC
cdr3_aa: CASSLDSSPGTGPKGYTF

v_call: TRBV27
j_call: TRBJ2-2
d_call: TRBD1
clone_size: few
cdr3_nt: TGTGCCAGCAGTCCCGGGACAGGGGTTTCCGGGGAGCTGTTTTTT
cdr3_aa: CASSPGTGVSGELFF

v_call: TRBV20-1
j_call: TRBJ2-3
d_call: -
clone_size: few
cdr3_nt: TGCAGTGCTAGAGATATCCTACCGGGGGCCATGAGAAATACGCAGTATTTT
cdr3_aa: CSARDILPGAMRNTQYF

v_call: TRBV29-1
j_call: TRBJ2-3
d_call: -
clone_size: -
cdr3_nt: TGCAGCGTTTTTAAGGGGAACACAGATACGCAGTATTTT
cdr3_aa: CSVFKGNTDTQYF

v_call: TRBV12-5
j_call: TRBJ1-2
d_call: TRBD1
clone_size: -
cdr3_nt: TGTGCTAGTGGGCGTTATGGACAGGCCCACTATGGCTACACCTTC
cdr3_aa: CASGRYGQAHYGYTF

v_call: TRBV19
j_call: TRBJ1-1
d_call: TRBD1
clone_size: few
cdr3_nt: TGTGCCAGTAGTATCTTAGACAGGGCCGGGAACACTGAAGCTTTCTTT
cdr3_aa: CASSILDRAGNTEAFF

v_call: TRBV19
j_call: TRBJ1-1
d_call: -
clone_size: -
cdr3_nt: TGTGCCAGTAGTAATAGAGGCAGGGACCTGAACACTGAAGCTTTCTTT
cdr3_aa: CASSNRGRDLNTEAFF

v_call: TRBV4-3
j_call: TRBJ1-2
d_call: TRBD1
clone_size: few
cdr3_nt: TGCGCCAGCAGCCAAGCAGGGGGGACAGGGGCACCTAACTATGGCTACACCTTC
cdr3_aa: CASSQAGGTGAPNYGYTF

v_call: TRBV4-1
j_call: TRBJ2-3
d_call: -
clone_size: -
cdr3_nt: TGCGCCAGCAGCCAAGCCCCCACAGGTGCTGGCACAGATACGCAGTATTTT
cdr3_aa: CASSQAPTGAGTDTQYF

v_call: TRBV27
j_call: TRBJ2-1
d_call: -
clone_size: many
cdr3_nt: TGTGCCAGCAGTTTACTGGCAGGACCTGGGCCCAATGAGCAGTTCTTC
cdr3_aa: CASSLLAGPGPNEQFF

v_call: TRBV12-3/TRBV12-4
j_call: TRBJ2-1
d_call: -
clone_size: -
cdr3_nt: TGTGCCAGCAGTACCAGGTCTCTCAAGAGCTCCTACAATGAGCAGTTCTTC
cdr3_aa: CASSTRSLKSSYNEQFF

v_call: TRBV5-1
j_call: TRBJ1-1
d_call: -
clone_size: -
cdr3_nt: TGCGCCAGCAGCTTGGGGCCAGGGGAGGCGAACACTGAAGCTTTCTTT
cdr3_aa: CASSLGPGEANTEAFF

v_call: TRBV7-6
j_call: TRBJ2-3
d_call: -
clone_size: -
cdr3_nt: TGTGCCAGCAGCTTTAGGAGGGGGGGACTATCTCATGGAGATACGCAGTATTTT
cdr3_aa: CASSFRRGGLSHGDTQYF

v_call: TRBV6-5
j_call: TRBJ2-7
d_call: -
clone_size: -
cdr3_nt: TGTGCCAGCAGTCTACAGGACTCTCGTCCCTACGAGCAGTACTTC
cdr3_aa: CASSLQDSRPYEQYF

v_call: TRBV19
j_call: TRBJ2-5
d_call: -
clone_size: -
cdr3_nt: TGTGCCAGTAGTGCTTGGGGAGAGACCCAGTACTTC
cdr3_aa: CASSAWGETQYF

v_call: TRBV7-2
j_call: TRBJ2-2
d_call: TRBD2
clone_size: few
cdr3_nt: TGTGCCAGCAACCTCCGGGGGGTCACCGGGGAGCTGTTTTTT
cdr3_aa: CASNLRGVTGELFF

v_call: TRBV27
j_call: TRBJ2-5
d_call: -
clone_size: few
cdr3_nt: TGTGCCAGCAGTCGGAACAGCGTAATGAAGGAGACCCAGTACTTC
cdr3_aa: CASSRNSVMKETQYF

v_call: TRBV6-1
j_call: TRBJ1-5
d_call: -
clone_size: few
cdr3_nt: TGTGCCAGCAGTGATTCCAGGGGAAGGGGTCAGCCCCAGCATTTT
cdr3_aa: CASSDSRGRGQPQHF

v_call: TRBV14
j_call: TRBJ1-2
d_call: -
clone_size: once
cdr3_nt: TGTGCCAGCAGCCCTGCAGGGGACCCTGACCTTCGGTATGGCTACACCTTC
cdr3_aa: CASSPAGDPDLRYGYTF

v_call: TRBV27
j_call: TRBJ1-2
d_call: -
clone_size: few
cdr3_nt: TGTGCCAGCAGTTTATCGTCACGAAATGGCTACACCTTC
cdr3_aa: CASSLSSRNGYTF

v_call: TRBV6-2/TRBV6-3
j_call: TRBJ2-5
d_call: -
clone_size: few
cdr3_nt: TGTGCCAGCAGCCCCAGACACCAAGAGACCCAGTACTTC
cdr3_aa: CASSPRHQETQYF

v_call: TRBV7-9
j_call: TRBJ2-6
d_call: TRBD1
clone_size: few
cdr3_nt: TGTGCCAGCAGCCCCCAGGGACAGGGGACATCTGGGGCCAACGTCCTGACTTTC
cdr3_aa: CASSPQGQGTSGANVLTF

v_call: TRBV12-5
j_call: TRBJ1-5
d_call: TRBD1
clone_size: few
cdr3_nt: TGTGCTAGTGGCCGCCCTCGACAGGGAAGGGATCAGCCCCAGCATTTT
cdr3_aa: CASGRPRQGRDQPQHF

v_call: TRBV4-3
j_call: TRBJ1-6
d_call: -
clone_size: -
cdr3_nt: TGCGCCAGCAGCCTCGGACGGGCCGACGTGAAGATTAATTCACCCCTCCACTTT
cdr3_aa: CASSLGRADVKINSPLHF

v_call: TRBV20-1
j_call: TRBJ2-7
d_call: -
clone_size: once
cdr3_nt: TGCAGTGCTACCCCCACGGTTTCCTACGAGCAGTACTTC
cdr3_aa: CSATPTVSYEQYF

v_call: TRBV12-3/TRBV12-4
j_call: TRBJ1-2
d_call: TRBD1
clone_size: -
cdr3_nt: TGTGCCAGCAGTGTTCGGACAGGGGGCGACTATGGCTACACCTTC
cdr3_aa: CASSVRTGGDYGYTF

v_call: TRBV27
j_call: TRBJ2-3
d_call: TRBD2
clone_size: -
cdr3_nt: TGTGCCAGCAGTTTAGGGACTAGCGGGAACCCAGATACGCAGTATTTT
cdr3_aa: CASSLGTSGNPDTQYF

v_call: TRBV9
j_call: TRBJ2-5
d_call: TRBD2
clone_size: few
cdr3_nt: TGTGCCAGCAGCGTAGCTGGGACTAGGCGAGAGACCCAGTACTTC
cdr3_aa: CASSVAGTRRETQYF

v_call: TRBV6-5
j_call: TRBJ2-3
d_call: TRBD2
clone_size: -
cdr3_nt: TGTGCCAGCAGTTACTCAGGGGGACTAGCGGGGGGCCAAACCCTTAGCACAGATACGCAGAATTTT
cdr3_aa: CASSYSGGLAGGQTLSTDTQNF

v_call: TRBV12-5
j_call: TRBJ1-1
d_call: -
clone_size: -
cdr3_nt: TGTGCTAGTGGTTTGGGGCAGGGGCCGTTTACTGAAGCTTTCTTT
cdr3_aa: CASGLGQGPFTEAFF

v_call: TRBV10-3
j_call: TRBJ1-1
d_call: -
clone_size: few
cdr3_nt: TGTGCCATCATGGGGCAGAACACTGAAGCTTTCTTT
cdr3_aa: CAIMGQNTEAFF

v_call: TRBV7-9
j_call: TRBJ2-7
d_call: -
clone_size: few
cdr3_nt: TGTGCCAGCAGCTTAAACCCCCTCAGGGAGCGCTACGAGCAGTACTTC
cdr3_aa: CASSLNPLRERYEQYF